The source of this T cell receptor (beta chain) is a study of immune heterogeneity within non-small cell lung tumors. Study overall: Classification of the tumors gave several squamous cell carcinomas, roughly 10 non-squamous carcinomas and 1 not otherwise specified.

This clonotype came up many times. Its antigen is not known. CDR3 of TCR beta was amplified by multiplex PCR that used 32 V and 13 J primers. One entry per CDR3 protein, called by TCRdb with MiXCR from the multiplex PCR reads. The sample records some 10,000 distinct CDR3 sequences, roughly 26% being singletons. Study-level findings and limits: Identical dominant CDR3 beta clonotypes showed recurrence across tumor sites within a patient, and site-unique high-frequency clones were also present. Some T-cell receptor beta clonotypes occurred at high frequency. These high-frequency clonotypes were largely distinct between individual patients. Clonality of local T cells correlated moderately but significantly with local tumor mutational burden (R 0.3 to 0.4).

TCRs were amplified from about 560 ng gDNA of bulk tumor per sample. Several biopsies per primary tumor, spaced far apart, were taken during surgery. Patients with untreated, newly diagnosed non-small cell lung cancer underwent curative surgery. The V end lost 0 bases, the J end lost 8 bases, and 10 bases lay between the germline ends. Germline lookup yields CDR1 GTSNPN and CDR2 SVGIG (reference sequence). The CDR3 sequence is 12 residues long. The source is a man in his forties or fifties with non-small cell lung cancer. Sequenced sample: lung tumor tissue. This rearrangement joins TRBV30 to TRBJ1-1; D uncertain. CDR3 DNA sequence: TGTGCCTGGAGTGTAGTCGCCAGCGAAGCTTTCTTT. This gives the protein CAWSVVASEAFF.